Sequencing of this TCR beta chain was carried out in a study of CD8 T cells in Susac syndrome (dated by TCRdb to about 2019). Describing the broader study: Whether CD8+ T cell activation and differentiation in Susac syndrome was antigen driven was tested using repertoire sequencing. What the study reported, not specific to this receptor: The number of individuals in the TCR sequencing and HLA analysis was acknowledged as relatively small.

The germline V gene gives CDR1 as SQVTM and CDR2 as ANQGSEA. Trimming at the junction amounts to 6 bases on V and 4 bases on J, and the germline ends lie 13 bases apart. Measured from the cysteine to the phenylalanine, the CDR3 is 13 residues long. Only CDR3 DNA is held: 39 bases, read in frame from base 1. RNA was extracted using the RNeasy kit, and about 0.45 to 1 microgram was reverse transcribed with random hexamers. TCR beta CDR3 regions were amplified with the immunoSEQ multiplex PCR assay covering 54 Vbeta and 13 Jbeta segments. Bias from PCR amplification was corrected by using a synthetic template baseline for primer optimization and for computational correction. The original methods were these. Only productive sequences were kept, with reads annotated to V, D and J genes according to IMGT and analyzed in immunoSEQ Analyzer. Clonality was calculated as one minus the Shannon entropy normalized by log2 of the number of productive unique sequences. Public and private clones were assessed among the 100 most prevalent clones of each patient and control. Susac-specific clones were defined as absent from healthy and MS cohorts, over a thousand published viral clones and other ImmuneACCESS disease sequences. TCRdb reworked the public reads: Q25 trimming with fastp, MiXCR clone assembly, productive beta chains retained. One record per CDR3 amino acid sequence lists the most common genes and DNA. The V and J calls come from TCRdb's annotation, not from the publication. The sample table holds roughly 130,000 distinct CDR3 sequences, of which roughly 94% were seen once. The leading ten clones occupy roughly 0.13% of the sample.

Details on this clonotype: Its antigen specificity is not known. No qualities accompany the bases; no much larger clone lies one base away.

Peripheral blood CD8+ and CD4+ T cells from healthy donors, Susac syndrome patients and multiple sclerosis patients were profiled using high-throughput TCR beta sequencing. Treatment-naive patients with stable or active relapsing-remitting disease fulfilling revised McDonald criteria were used as multiple sclerosis controls. CD8+ TEMRA cells were enriched by FACS, while bulk CD8+ and CD4+ T cells were purified by magnetic negative isolation. Blood was drawn into EDTA tubes, processed within 24 hours, and PBMCs were isolated by density gradient centrifugation. PBMCs intended for TCR sequencing were cryopreserved in liquid nitrogen and were subsequently thawed in a 37 degrees C water bath. A purity of at least 90% was achieved for sorted or isolated CD4+, CD8+ and CD8+ TEMRA cells.

The V and J segments used are TRBV29-1 and TRBJ1-3, with no reliable assignment of the D segment. The specimen was CD4+ T cells from PBMCs. The TCR was taken from a human donor with multiple sclerosis. The sequenced DNA is TGCAGCGTCGCCGCTGAGGCGGGAAACACCATATATTTT. It specifies CSVAAEAGNTIYF.